Shown below are 6 T cell receptor beta chains from a single sample sequenced in a study of CD4 T cell repertoires and nickel. Via MiXCR, TCRdb re-called the RT-PCR reads, giving one row per CDR3 protein. The data contain over a hundred distinct CDR3 sequences, 61% of them singletons. The sequencing input was CD4+ T cells from blood, not recorded whether cultured. These receptors came from a human donor in a nickel allergy study, with or without nickel allergy (not recorded which). It is not recorded whether this sample comes from one donor or several.

The genes are TRBV9 and TRBJ1-4; possibly TRBD1 for D (5 bases). Trimming removed 3 bases at V and 8 bases at J, with 29 bases between. This CDR3 is 19 amino acids long. Germline loops: CDR1 SGDLS, CDR2 YYNGEE. The CDR3 region has the DNA TGTGCCAGCAGCGCTGGAGTCGGGGGTGCGATATTCGTTAACGAAAAACTGTTTTTT. This codes for CASSAGVGGAIFVNEKLFF.

The chain has TRBV12-5 and TRBJ2-1, with D possibly being TRBD1 (6 bases). The V and J ends lost 1 base and 10 bases respectively, with 14 bases between them. The CDR3 is 14 amino acids. The germline CDR1 and CDR2 sequences are LGHNT and FRNRAP. CDR3 loop: CASGLDTGFREQFF. The CDR3 coding sequence is TGTGCTAGTGGTTTGGATACAGGGTTTAGGGAGCAGTTCTTC.

The V gene is TRBV5-1, the J gene TRBJ2-6; a possible D gene is TRBD1 (5 bases). V was cut by 9 bases and J by 1 base, with 14 bases left in between. The CDR3 is 15 amino acids. Germline V gene data show CDR1 as SGHRS and CDR2 as YFSETQ. DNA of the CDR3: TGCGCCACCACGACAGCCCCGTCTGGGGCCAACGTCCTGACTTTC. Translation gives CATTTAPSGANVLTF.

This clonotype was seen a few times. CDR3 residues: CAIRTGQNTEAFF. The CDR3 DNA sequence: TGTGCCATAAGGACAGGGCAGAACACTGAAGCTTTCTTT. This chain connects TRBV10-3 to TRBJ1-1; 8 positions agree with TRBD1. J lost 1 base, V lost 9 bases, and 4 bases had no gene match. The CDR3 runs to 13 residues. Germline assignment: CDR1 ENHRY and CDR2 SYGVKD.

The chain carries TRBV18 and TRBJ2-7; D is possibly TRBD2 (5 bases). Trimming stripped 4 bases from V and 5 bases from J, with 12 bases between. Germline V gene data show CDR1 as KGHSH and CDR2 as LQKENI. The CDR3 extends over 13 amino acids. The CDR3 protein is CASSRKLDHEQYV. CDR3 nucleotides: TGTGCCAGCTCACGAAAACTAGACCACGAGCAGTACGTC.

The CDR3 reads CSATSGTHSYEQYF. The CDR3, as DNA: TGCAGTGCTACATCCGGGACTCACTCCTACGAGCAGTACTTC. The rearrangement uses TRBV20-1 and TRBJ2-7; D is possibly TRBD2 (6 bases). Germline-derived CDR1 and CDR2 are DFQATT and SNEGSKA (reference sequence). Trimming shortened V by 4 bases and J by 0 bases, and 13 bases separated the two germline ends. This CDR3 spans 14 amino acids.